This T cell receptor (beta chain) was recorded in a study of shared clonotypes between healthy human individuals. The study ran the assay at deep level. TCRdb's table, derived via immunoSEQ multiplex PCR, lists solely in-frame clones and lacks some. Of over 400,000 clones listed, approximately 81% are singletons. Material for sequencing was PBMCs. This TCR derives from a woman aged 40-49 years in good health. Some clones in this sample may be carry-over from other donors' samples.

The CDR3 sequence is CASSIGTTTEAFF. DNA for the CDR3: TGCGCCAGCAGCATTGGGACAACCACTGAAGCTTTCTTT. The rearrangement uses TRBV4-1 and TRBJ1-1; possible D gene TRBD1, 6 bases. CDR3 size: 13 residues. The V and J ends lost 5 bases and 4 bases respectively, with 11 bases between them. Germline V lookup: CDR1 MGHRA, CDR2 YSYEKL.